Presented here are 20 T cell receptor beta chains from one specimen sequenced in a study of blood T cells in healthy people across ages. Alongside a J-beta primer mix, a sample-barcoded 5' primer served in a second PCR lasting 7 to 11 cycles. From the 5' RACE reads, TCRdb called clonotypes with MiXCR, one entry per CDR3 protein. The data show about 290,000 distinct CDR3 sequences, 25% to 30% seen once. Sequenced: blood. These receptors all come from a woman aged 70-85 years in good health.

This clonotype was observed a handful of times. This chain links TRBV4-3 with TRBJ2-2; 7 nucleotides line up with TRBD2. With V trimmed by 0 bases and J by 6 bases, 4 bases remained unmatched. This CDR3 comprises 15 residues. From germline, CDR1 is LGHNA and CDR2 YSLEER. Written as DNA, the CDR3 is TGCGCCAGCAGCCAAGATGGGAGGGGCGCCGGGGAGCTGTTTTTT. The encoded protein is CASSQDGRGAGELFF.

The V and J genes are TRBV4-2 and TRBJ2-3; maybe TRBD1 (5 bases). CDR3 size: 18 residues. V gave up 1 base and J gave up 0 bases, with 17 bases separating them. CDR1 is LGHNA, CDR2 YNFKEQ, per germline. CDR3 protein: CASSQGSSDRASTDTQYF. The CDR3 nucleotides are TGTGCCAGCAGCCAAGGTTCCAGTGACAGAGCTAGCACAGATACGCAGTATTTT.

This clonotype was recorded a few times. The chain recombines TRBV4-3 with TRBJ2-4, with D uncertain. There are 15 residues in the CDR3. Germline V lookup: CDR1 LGHNA, CDR2 YSLEER. With 1 base removed from V and 0 bases from J, the gap between germline ends came to 7 bases. CDR3 in DNA: TGCGCCAGCAGCCAAGGAGTGCTAGCCAAAAACATTCAGTACTTC. Protein product: CASSQGVLAKNIQYF.

This chain uses TRBV29-1 with TRBJ2-4, with D possibly being TRBD1 (6 bases). From germline, CDR1 is SQVTM and CDR2 ANQGSEA. The CDR3 extends over 14 amino acids. Trimming pared 7 bases from V and 5 bases from J, leaving 18 bases between. CDR3 sequence: CSGVHRDTENIQYF. In DNA form, the CDR3 reads TGCAGCGGTGTCCACCGGGACACTGAAAACATTCAGTACTTC.

V and J are TRBV5-1 and TRBJ2-1; TRBD2 aligns across 8 bases. V lost 9 bases and J lost 9; bases outside the gene matches: 14. The CDR3 length is 14 residues. CDR1 and CDR2 from the germline V gene are SGHRS and YFSETQ. CDR3 region: CATRGGLARGEQFF. The DNA of the CDR3 is TGCGCCACGCGTGGAGGACTAGCTCGGGGTGAGCAGTTCTTC. Filled out from reference TRBV5-1 and TRBJ2-1, the complete variable domain reads KAGVTQTPRYLIKTRGQQVTLSCSPISGHRSVSWYQQTPGQGLQFLFEYFSETQRNKGNFPGRFSGRQFSNSRSEMNVSTLELGDSALYLCATRGGLARGEQFFGPGTRLTVL.

V usage is TRBV29-1 and J usage is TRBJ1-2; tentatively, D is TRBD1 (5 bases). CDR3 length: 10 amino acids. Germline assignment: CDR1 SQVTM and CDR2 ANQGSEA. The germline V and J ends were trimmed by 6 bases and 6 bases, with 8 bases remaining between them. Here the CDR3 DNA reads TGCAGCGTAGCAGGGAATGGCTACACCTTC. It specifies CSVAGNGYTF.

The genes are TRBV4-1 and TRBJ2-5; unclear D gene. Matching the DNA end better, TRBJ2-7 makes the J call doubtful. The germline V gene has CDR1 MGHRA and CDR2 YSYEKL. This CDR3 region has 13 residues. CDR3 sequence reads: CASSRNLPYEQYF. The CDR3 nucleotides read TGCGCCAGCAGCCGGAATCTACCCTACGAGCAGTACTTC.

The chain uses TRBV2 and TRBJ2-2; 7 positions match TRBD2. This CDR3 region has 15 residues. Germline V CDR1 and CDR2: SNHLY, FYNNEI. V was pared by 9 bases and J by 0 bases, with 7 bases of the junction left unmatched. CDR3 residues: CARSTGTTNTGELFF. The DNA for the CDR3 is TGTGCCAGATCCACCGGGACTACGAACACCGGGGAGCTGTTTTTT.

This clonotype was detected only a few times. The CDR3 region is CSALKTGFVQFF. The CDR3 bases are TGCAGTGCTCTGAAAACAGGGTTCGTGCAGTTCTTC. The chain is built from TRBV20-1 and TRBJ2-5; the D gene is possibly TRBD1 (6 bases). The last part of the DNA fits TRBJ2-1 better; the J call may be wrong. CDR3 length: 12 residues. Germline CDR1 DFQATT, CDR2 SNEGSKA (reference sequence).

V usage is TRBV7-2 and J usage is TRBJ2-3; TRBD2 matches at 7 bases. Germline lookup yields CDR1 SGHTA and CDR2 FQGNSA. This CDR3 has 16 amino acids. V lost 4 bases to trimming and J lost 6 bases; unmatched junction nucleotides: 13. CDR3 protein: CASSWGVLTSSDTQYF. CDR3 nucleotides: TGTGCCAGCAGCTGGGGGGTTCTGACTAGCAGCGATACGCAGTATTTT. Full variable domain (missing parts from reference TRBV7-2 and TRBJ2-3): GAGVSQSPSNKVTEKGKDVELRCDPISGHTALYWYRQSLGQGLEFLIYFQGNSAPDKSGLPSDRFSAERTGGSVSTLTIQRTQQEDSAVYLCASSWGVLTSSDTQYFGPGTRLTVL.

V and J are TRBV5-6 and TRBJ1-5, with D tentatively TRBD1 (6 bases). The ends were cut back, 2 bases at V and 5 bases at J, with 11 bases in the middle. Germline-derived CDR1 and CDR2 are SGHDT and YYEEEE. The CDR3 consists of 14 residues. DNA for the CDR3: TGTGCCAGCAGCTTAAGAGGGGGGTATCAGCCCCAGCATTTT. Its translation is CASSLRGGYQPQHF.

This clonotype has only a few counts. This chain uses TRBV28 with TRBJ2-7, with unresolved D. Looked up from germline, CDR1 is MDHEN and CDR2 is SYDVKM. V was trimmed by 7 bases and J by 3 bases, leaving 7 bases between them. The CDR3 contains 11 residues. The CDR3 protein is CASTSSYEQYF. CDR3 nucleotide sequence: TGTGCCAGCACCTCAAGCTACGAGCAGTACTTC.

This clonotype has just a few counts. A much bigger clone sits one base away, suggesting this may be a read error. The chain recombines TRBV13 with TRBJ2-5; D gene uncertain. Germline V gene lookup returns CDR1 PRHDT and CDR2 FYEKMQ (reference sequence). This CDR3 has 11 residues. The germline V and J ends were trimmed by 1 base and 5 bases, with 2 bases remaining between them. The CDR3 reads CASSLDETQYF. DNA of the CDR3: TGTGCCAGCAGCTTAGATGAGACCCAGTACTTC. Supplemented by reference TRBV13 and TRBJ2-5, the full variable domain reads AAGVIQSPRHLIKEKRETATLKCYPIPRHDTVYWYQQGPGQDPQFLISFYEKMQSDKGSIPDRFSAQQFSDYHSELNMSSLELGDSALYFCASSLDETQYFGPGTRLLVL.

This clonotype showed up just a few times. The chain joins TRBV7-9 to TRBJ1-4; possible D gene TRBD1, 6 bases. Trimming cost V 4 bases and J 7 bases, with 13 bases left between them. CDR1 and CDR2 (germline): SEHNR, FQNEAQ (reference sequence). This CDR3 is 14 amino acids long. This CDR3 is CASSSRGVGEKLFF. The CDR3 bases are TGTGCCAGCAGCTCCAGGGGAGTTGGTGAAAAACTGTTTTTT. Looking up the rest from reference TRBV7-9 and TRBJ1-4 gives the full variable domain: DTGVSQNPRHKITKRGQNVTFRCDPISEHNRLYWYRQTLGQGPEFLTYFQNEAQLEKSRLLSDRFSAERPKGSFSTLEIQRTEQGDSAMYLCASSSRGVGEKLFFGSGTQLSVL.

The gene calls are TRBV9 and TRBJ2-2; D possibly corresponds to TRBD2 (6 bases). The CDR3 sequence is 17 residues long. Trimming removed 3 bases from V and 7 bases from J, with 22 bases in between. Germline V gene lookup returns CDR1 SGDLS and CDR2 YYNGEE. The CDR3 sequence: CASSASGGGRFNGELFF. The CDR3 DNA follows: TGTGCCAGCAGCGCATCAGGTGGGGGGAGGTTTAACGGGGAGCTGTTTTTT.

This clonotype came up a few times. The chain employs TRBV5-6 and TRBJ2-3, with 12 bases identical to TRBD2. With 1 base clipped from V and 3 bases from J, the junction kept 6 bases outside the gene matches. Germline CDR1 and CDR2: SGHDT and YYEEEE. The CDR3 contains 17 residues. In DNA form, the CDR3 reads TGTGCCAGCAGCTTGACGACTAGCGGGAGTCCGACAGATACGCAGTATTTT. Its protein is CASSLTTSGSPTDTQYF.

Concerning this clonotype: A read error may be the cause here, since a much bigger clone is one base away. The rearrangement joins TRBV4-3 to TRBJ2-3; 11 nucleotides line up with TRBD2. The J segment lost 8 bases and the V segment lost 4 bases, leaving 5 bases of the junction unmatched. The germline V gene has CDR1 LGHNA and CDR2 YSLEER. The CDR3 totals 14 residues. DNA for the CDR3: TGCGCCAGCAGCCTACTAGCGGGAGTAGGTACGCAGTATTTT. This sequence encodes CASSLLAGVGTQYF.

This clonotype was counted only a few times. The V call is TRBV6-2 or TRBV6-3, the J call TRBJ1-5, with 8 nucleotides matching TRBD1. The CDR3 sequence is 17 residues long. After removal of 0 bases from V and 6 bases from J, the junction contained 10 bases not matched to a gene. Germline CDR1 is MNHEY and CDR2 is SVGEGT. CDR3 sequence reads: CASSYSAGQGTVQPQHF. CDR3 nucleotide sequence: TGTGCCAGCAGTTACTCGGCAGGACAGGGAACAGTTCAGCCCCAGCATTTT.

The chain links TRBV2 to TRBJ2-1, with 9 positions matching TRBD1. CDR1 SNHLY and CDR2 FYNNEI come from the germline V gene. The junction had 4 bases not matched to a gene; V was cut back by 6 bases and J by 4 bases. CDR3 length: 14 residues. CDR3 sequence: CASRGQGKYNEQFF. DNA for the CDR3: TGTGCCAGCAGGGGACAGGGTAAATACAATGAGCAGTTCTTC.

The chain is built from TRBV24-1 and TRBJ2-1; 7 positions agree with TRBD1. Per the germline V gene, CDR1 is KGHDR and CDR2 is SFDVKD. The CDR3 runs to 14 residues. V lost 10 bases and J lost 2; bases outside the gene matches: 7. In DNA, the CDR3 is TGTGCCACTGGGCACAGGGGCCCCTACAATGAGCAGTTCTTC. This sequence encodes CATGHRGPYNEQFF.